The TCR beta chain under discussion was sequenced for a study of CD8 T cells in ankylosing spondylitis. Study-level findings and limits: Ankylosing spondylitis blood seemed to carry a telltale TCR beta motif made of fewer than 10 highly homologous variants. Clones linked to disease were reported to show significant enrichment in matched ankylosing spondylitis synovial fluid. As for the disease-linked clones, they showed a CD8+ phenotype and occurred at relatively low frequencies in peripheral blood. Some of the motif variants had earlier been found in reactive arthritis patients' fluid and blood.

The ends lost 3 bases at V and 8 bases at J; junction bases unmatched: 12. The germline V gene has CDR1 DFQATT and CDR2 SNEGSKA (reference sequence). The CDR3 is 15 amino acids. Notes on this clonotype: Antigen specificity is unknown.

In TCRdb, the 5' RACE reads were re-called with MiXCR into one record per CDR3 protein. The table has over 400,000 distinct CDR3 sequences, more than 25% seen once. This clonotype originated in a male donor with ankylosing spondylitis. The rearrangement links TRBV20-1 to TRBJ2-2; 7 bases are shared with TRBD2. The sample comprised blood, either unsorted or a sorted T cell fraction (not recorded which). The CDR3 region has the DNA TGCAGTGCTAGTCCCAGCGGGGATCGTAGGGGGGAGCTGTTTTTT. Translated: CSASPSGDRRGELFF.